This T cell receptor beta chain derives from a study of cytomegalovirus exposure and HLA in healthy donors. PCR primers comprised 60 Vbeta and 13 Jbeta primers. The protocol was immunoSEQ multiplex PCR, while the TCRdb copy is restricted to in-frame clones and leaves out a portion. Recorded for this sample: roughly 120,000 clones. The CDR3 has 18 amino acids. Germline values: CDR1 GTSNPN, CDR2 SVGIG (reference sequence). This TCR was recovered from a man in his forties in good health and CMV-seronegative. Sequencing was performed on PBMCs. The gene calls are TRBV30 and TRBJ2-5; 8 bases match TRBD1. The J call is doubtful: the DNA matches TRBJ2-7 better. The CDR3 loop is CAWSRPHQGAPKAHEQYF. The CDR3 DNA reads as TGTGCCTGGAGTAGACCACACCAGGGGGCTCCCAAGGCCCACGAGCAGTACTTC.